The 25 T cell receptor beta chains below come from one sample, sequenced in a study of T cells in localized non-small cell lung cancer. The repertoire was sequenced with immunoSEQ multiplex PCR; TCRdb's copy has only in-frame clones and lacks some. The sample records about 59,000 clones, around 90% being singletons. The source was peripheral blood, collected before any cancer treatment. These receptors all stem from a man aged 35-75 years with stage I squamous cell lung carcinoma.

CDR3 region: CASVRGADGPSGANVLTF. As DNA, the CDR3 is TGTGCCAGTGTCCGAGGGGCGGACGGGCCCTCTGGGGCCAACGTCCTGACTTTC. This chain connects TRBV19 to TRBJ2-6, with D perhaps being TRBD1 or TRBD2 (5 bases each). The CDR3 sequence is 18 residues long. Between the trimmed V and J ends, which lost 8 bases and 0 bases, there was a span of 20 bases. The V gene's germline CDR1 is LNHDA and CDR2 SQIVND (reference sequence).

This clone has a single count. This chain uses TRBV9 with TRBJ2-5; D unresolved. V lost 0 bases and J lost 2, with 8 bases in between. Germline loops: CDR1 SGDLS, CDR2 YYNGEE. The CDR3 spans 14 residues. CDR3 residues: CASSVEAGQETQYF. The CDR3 DNA reads TGTGCCAGCAGCGTAGAAGCAGGACAAGAGACCCAGTACTTC.

The rearrangement uses TRBV6-4 and TRBJ1-2, with unresolved D. Germline V gene data show CDR1 as MRHNA and CDR2 as SNTAGT. This CDR3 spans 11 amino acids. V shed 4 bases and J shed 8 bases, with 8 bases lying between them. Here the CDR3 reads CASSAGRGYTF. The CDR3 DNA sequence: TGTGCCAGCAGTGCGGGGAGGGGCTACACCTTC.

The V gene is TRBV28, the J gene TRBJ1-5, with 8 bases aligning to TRBD1. V shed 3 bases and J 9 bases; nucleotides not matched to a gene: 4. The CDR3 contains 13 residues. Germline CDR1 MDHEN, CDR2 SYDVKM. CDR3 amino acids: CASSLTGVRPQHF. Written as DNA, the CDR3 is TGTGCCAGCAGTTTGACAGGGGTTCGGCCCCAGCATTTT.

The chain combines TRBV13 with TRBJ2-2; 13 positions match TRBD2. The germline V gene encodes CDR1 PRHDT and CDR2 FYEKMQ (reference sequence). The CDR3 contains 16 residues. V lost 11 bases, J lost 4 bases, and 10 bases stayed unmatched. The CDR3 DNA reads TGTGCCTTCCGGACTAGCGGGAGTGGGGGCACCGGGGAGCTGTTTTTT. The encoded protein is CAFRTSGSGGTGELFF. The whole variable domain, remainder taken from reference TRBV13 and TRBJ2-2, is AAGVIQSPRHLIKEKRETATLKCYPIPRHDTVYWYQQGPGQDPQFLISFYEKMQSDKGSIPDRFSAQQFSDYHSELNMSSLELGDSALYFCAFRTSGSGGTGELFFGEGSRLTVL.

V gene TRBV28 combines with J gene TRBJ1-5; no reliable D call. Germline V gives CDR1 MDHEN, CDR2 SYDVKM. The CDR3 runs to 15 residues. With 8 bases removed from V and 3 bases from J, the gap between germline ends came to 17 bases. CDR3 nucleotide sequence: TGTGCCAGCGCCACCCCCATGGGAGTCAATCAGCCCCAGCATTTT. Translating it yields CASATPMGVNQPQHF.

The gene calls are TRBV5-1 and TRBJ2-1; TRBD2 matches at 8 bases. After removal of 4 bases from V and 4 bases from J, the junction contained 10 bases not matched to a gene. The CDR3 loop spans 16 amino acids. Looked up from germline, CDR1 is SGHRS and CDR2 is YFSETQ. The CDR3, as DNA: TGCGCCAGCAGCACCACACTAGCGGAGTCTTACAATGAGCAGTTCTTC. Its translation: CASSTTLAESYNEQFF.

The genes are TRBV7-2 and TRBJ2-3; D gene uncertain. The CDR3 sequence is 13 residues long. The V gene lost 1 base and the J gene lost 4 bases, with 6 bases spanning the gap. Germline-derived CDR1 and CDR2 are SGHTA and FQGNSA. The CDR3 is CASSLERADTQYF. In DNA form, the CDR3 reads TGTGCCAGCAGCTTAGAACGGGCAGATACGCAGTATTTT. Filled out from reference TRBV7-2 and TRBJ2-3, the complete variable domain reads GAGVSQSPSNKVTEKGKDVELRCDPISGHTALYWYRQSLGQGLEFLIYFQGNSAPDKSGLPSDRFSAERTGGSVSTLTIQRTQQEDSAVYLCASSLERADTQYFGPGTRLTVL.

The chain is built from TRBV11-2 and TRBJ2-7; 8 bases are a match to TRBD1. The CDR3 is made up of 14 amino acids. V was clipped by 5 bases and J by 3 bases; unmatched bases: 6. Per germline, CDR1 SGHAT and CDR2 FQNNGV. The CDR3 protein is CASSPGQGVYEQYF. In DNA form, the CDR3 reads TGTGCCAGCAGCCCTGGACAGGGCGTCTACGAGCAGTACTTC.

This chain links TRBV29-1 with TRBJ2-2; TRBD2 aligns across 9 bases. V was pared by 6 bases and J by 1 base, with 3 bases of the junction left unmatched. The length of the CDR3 is 14 residues. Per the germline V gene, CDR1 is SQVTM and CDR2 is ANQGSEA. CDR3 nucleotide sequence: TGCAGCGTCGATAGCGGGGGGAACACCGGGGAGCTGTTTTTT. Its translation: CSVDSGGNTGELFF.

This chain connects TRBV28 to TRBJ2-7; 8 bases match TRBD2. The germline gives CDR1 MDHEN, CDR2 SYDVKM. J was trimmed by 1 base and V by 9 bases; bases with no gene match: 11. The CDR3 has 15 residues. CDR3 loop: CASSPLAGTSYEQYF. As DNA, the CDR3 is TGTGCCAGTTCCCCCCTAGCGGGTACGTCCTACGAGCAGTACTTC.

This chain connects TRBV5-1 to TRBJ2-5; no reliable D call. Trimming took off 3 bases at V and 0 bases at J, with 9 bases between the two ends. Germline V lookup: CDR1 SGHRS, CDR2 YFSETQ. The length of the CDR3 is 14 residues. CDR3 DNA: TGCGCCAGCAGCTCCCTTGGCGACCAAGAGACCCAGTACTTC. Residues: CASSSLGDQETQYF. The full variable domain, with the rest looked up from reference TRBV5-1 and TRBJ2-5, is KAGVTQTPRYLIKTRGQQVTLSCSPISGHRSVSWYQQTPGQGLQFLFEYFSETQRNKGNFPGRFSGRQFSNSRSEMNVSTLELGDSALYLCASSSLGDQETQYFGPGTRLLVL.

The V call is TRBV18, the J call TRBJ2-3, with D unclear. Germline V gene data show CDR1 as KGHSH and CDR2 as LQKENI. The CDR3 spans 14 residues. Deletions cut 2 bases from V and 4 bases from J, with 10 bases between. This chain's CDR3 is CASSPSNNPDTQYF. The DNA for the CDR3 is TGTGCCAGCTCACCATCGAACAATCCAGATACGCAGTATTTT.

The chain is built from TRBV7-9 and TRBJ2-5, with no clear D. V shed 0 bases and J shed 4 bases, with 9 bases lying between them. Per the germline V gene, CDR1 is SEHNR and CDR2 is FQNEAQ (reference sequence). CDR3 length equals 14 residues. Here the CDR3 DNA reads TGTGCCAGCAGCTTAGCAGGGTTACGAGAGACCCAGTACTTC. This translates into CASSLAGLRETQYF. The complete variable domain, with remaining parts taken from reference TRBV7-9 and TRBJ2-5, reads DTGVSQNPRHKITKRGQNVTFRCDPISEHNRLYWYRQTLGQGPEFLTYFQNEAQLEKSRLLSDRFSAERPKGSFSTLEIQRTEQGDSAMYLCASSLAGLRETQYFGPGTRLLVL.

The rearrangement uses TRBV7-8 and TRBJ2-1; 8 nucleotides match TRBD2. The ends lost 6 bases at V and 8 bases at J; junction bases unmatched: 9. CDR3 length: 14 residues. Germline V gene data show CDR1 as SGHVS and CDR2 as FQNEAQ. CDR3 coding DNA: TGTGCCAGCAGTTTCCGGACTAGCAGGTATGAGCAGTTCTTC. This encodes CASSFRTSRYEQFF. Looking up the rest from reference TRBV7-8 and TRBJ2-1 gives the full variable domain: GAGVSQSPRYKVAKRGQDVALRCDPISGHVSLFWYQQALGQGPEFLTYFQNEAQLDKSGLPSDRFFAERPEGSVSTLKIQRTQQEDSAVYLCASSFRTSRYEQFFGPGTRLTVL.

V usage is TRBV29-1 and J usage is TRBJ2-7; 7 positions agree with TRBD1. This CDR3 contains 15 residues. Germline V gives CDR1 SQVTM, CDR2 ANQGSEA. V lost 5 bases and J lost 1; bases outside the gene matches: 11. CDR3 sequence: CSVRGGPQGSYEQYF. The DNA of the CDR3 is TGCAGCGTTAGAGGGGGCCCCCAGGGTTCCTACGAGCAGTACTTC.

The rearrangement uses TRBV4-1 and TRBJ1-1; unclear D gene. Deletions cut 3 bases from V and 0 bases from J, with 14 bases between. The CDR3 covers 16 residues. CDR1 and CDR2 from the germline V gene are MGHRA and YSYEKL. This CDR3 is CASSHEDGAMNTEAFF. CDR3 sequence (DNA): TGCGCCAGCAGCCATGAGGACGGAGCCATGAACACTGAAGCTTTCTTT.

This chain uses TRBV7-3 with TRBJ2-4, with a possible D match to TRBD2 (5 bases). V lost 5 bases to trimming and J lost 0 bases, with 11 bases between them. This CDR3 region has 15 residues. Germline CDR1 and CDR2: SGHTA and FQGTGA. The CDR3 spells CASSPSEGAKNIQYF. CDR3 DNA: TGTGCCAGCAGCCCCTCAGAGGGAGCCAAAAACATTCAGTACTTC.

This chain connects TRBV21-1 to TRBJ2-7. TRBV21-1 is tagged as a pseudogene. This CDR3 contains 15 residues. Here the CDR3 DNA reads TGTGCCAGCAGCACAAGAGTAGGGCATTCCTACGAGCAGTACTTC. The encoded protein is CASSTRVGHSYEQYF.

The chain has TRBV7-3 and TRBJ2-3; D may be TRBD2 (5 bases). Trimming shortened V by 4 bases and J by 2 bases, and 13 bases separated the two germline ends. This CDR3 has 15 amino acids. Germline loops: CDR1 SGHTA, CDR2 FQGTGA. This CDR3 reads CASSSSLGDTDTQYF. The CDR3 DNA reads TGTGCCAGCAGCTCTTCTTTGGGAGACACAGATACGCAGTATTTT.

The genes are TRBV30 and TRBJ1-3; D is undetermined. V was trimmed by 4 bases and J by 0 bases, leaving 4 bases between them. This CDR3 spans 12 amino acids. Germline V CDR1 and CDR2: GTSNPN, SVGIG (reference sequence). The CDR3 coding sequence is TGTGCCTGGAAAGCCTCTGGAAACACCATATATTTT. Protein product: CAWKASGNTIYF.

CDR3 sequence reads: CASSPSPSSYNEQFF. The CDR3 region has the DNA TGTGCCAGCAGCCCCTCACCGAGCTCCTACAATGAGCAGTTCTTC. The rearrangement joins TRBV11-3 to TRBJ2-1; D remains unclear. Germline values: CDR1 SGHNT, CDR2 YENEEA. The V end was cut by 5 bases, the J end by 0 bases, with 11 bases between. This CDR3 spans 15 amino acids.

This chain joins TRBV28 and TRBJ1-1; TRBD1 matches 7 bases. The ends lost 8 bases at V and 5 bases at J; junction bases unmatched: 8. The CDR3 covers 13 residues. Germline V gene sequence: CDR1 MDHEN, CDR2 SYDVKM. CDR3 in DNA: TGTGCCAGCTTATCACAGGGGAGAACTGAAGCTTTCTTT. The encoded protein is CASLSQGRTEAFF.

The chain combines TRBV6-1 with TRBJ2-5; the D is unclear. Trimming shortened V by 4 bases and J by 1 base, and 16 bases separated the two germline ends. Germline V gene sequence: CDR1 MNHNS, CDR2 SASEGT. The CDR3 contains 16 residues. CDR3 protein: CASSGRPIGIQETQYF. The CDR3, as DNA: TGTGCCAGCAGTGGCCGCCCGATTGGGATCCAAGAGACCCAGTACTTC.

The genes are TRBV9 and TRBJ2-5; TRBD1 is a possible D gene (6 bases). V lost 4 bases, J lost 4 bases, and 17 bases lay in between. The CDR3 length is 15 residues. Germline CDR1 SGDLS, CDR2 YYNGEE. CDR3: CASSSRDNPRETQYF. DNA of the CDR3: TGTGCCAGCAGCAGTCGGGACAACCCTCGAGAGACCCAGTACTTC.